A single TCR beta chain is shown here with its context. In the authors' workflow: Estimation of nucleated cell counts was performed using reference gene primer amplification. Only in-frame clones appear in the TCRdb table, and some are missing; sequencing was by immunoSEQ multiplex PCR. The V and J calls and clone size were taken over from that table, and D and trimming were inferred from the DNA. The profile covers about 220,000 clones, with 88% appearing a single time and around 2.6% taken by the ten largest. The data belong to a study of blood T cell repertoires in COVID-19. Cohorts were assigned according to the clinical history that participants reported. Recovery meant two consecutive negative NP/OP PCR tests, professional clearance, or resolved symptoms. The sequence derives from a woman in her thirties who had recovered from COVID-19. The sample taken for sequencing was PBMCs or T cells enriched from blood (not recorded which).

The CDR3 sequence: CASSPSGGTEAFF. The CDR3 bases are TGTGCCAGCAGCCCCTCGGGGGGCACTGAAGCTTTCTTT. This chain connects TRBV25-1 to TRBJ1-1; possible D gene TRBD1, 5 bases. The CDR3 sequence is 13 residues long. The germline gives CDR1 MGHDK, CDR2 SYGVNS. V lost 6 bases and J 4 bases, leaving 12 bases between the germline ends.